This TCR beta chain was retrieved from a study of OX40 agonist ivuxolimab in advanced cancers. For the study at large: Patients with hepatocellular carcinoma, melanoma, renal cell or head and neck cancer made up the dose-escalation patients. The eligibility criteria allowed prior anti-PD-1, anti-PD-L1 or anti-CTLA-4 therapy, and 40% had some.

Autoimmune disease history or systemic immunosuppression was exclusionary. Only in-frame clones appear in the TCRdb table, and some are missing; sequencing was by immunoSEQ multiplex PCR. Among tens of thousands of clones, 80% to 95% were seen once, and the ten largest hold 50% to 65%. V shed 0 bases and J 2 bases; nucleotides not matched to a gene: 7. This CDR3 has 17 residues. Germline CDR1 reads MNHEY; CDR2 reads SMNVEV (reference sequence). Sequences were derived from CD4+ or CD8+ T cells sorted from blood, sampled in a trial of the OX40 agonist ivuxolimab. The chain is built from TRBV27 and TRBJ1-2; 9 nucleotides match TRBD1. The TCR comes from an adult with an advanced solid tumor such as melanoma, head and neck, liver or kidney cancer. The CDR3: CASSLSGQGLSNYGYTF. The CDR3 region has the DNA TGTGCCAGCAGTTTATCGGGACAGGGACTTTCAAACTATGGCTACACCTTC.